These 28 T cell receptor beta chains originate from one sample sequenced in a study of T cell changes during pregnancy in multiple sclerosis. The data were produced by immunoSEQ multiplex PCR, yet TCRdb's version contains in-frame clones alone and is incomplete. Of approximately 79,000 clones in the sample, approximately 92% are singletons; the top ten hold around 0.75%. The source was peripheral blood, collected in the second trimester of pregnancy. The receptors stem from a female donor in good health, enrolled as a control in a pregnancy study.

The rearrangement links TRBV9 to TRBJ2-2; D may be TRBD1 (5 bases). The germline gives CDR1 SGDLS, CDR2 YYNGEE. CDR3 length: 15 residues. V lost 0 bases and J 8 bases, leaving 14 bases between the germline ends. As DNA, the CDR3 is TGTGCCAGCAGCGTAGCCCCAGGGAAATCAGGGGAGCTGTTTTTT. Its translation is CASSVAPGKSGELFF.

The rearrangement joins TRBV6-1 to TRBJ2-3; D is possibly TRBD1 (6 bases). Germline CDR1 and CDR2: MNHNS and SASEGT. The CDR3 length is 15 residues. V lost 6 bases, J lost 0 bases, and 13 bases lay in between. The CDR3, as DNA: TGTGCCAGCAGAAGACAGGCTCGGAGCACAGATACGCAGTATTTT. Protein: CASRRQARSTDTQYF.

The chain couples TRBV7-2 to TRBJ2-7, with TRBD1 identical over 9 bases. This CDR3 region has 14 residues. Losses at the gene ends were 6 bases for V and 2 bases for J; bases not matched to a gene: 5. Germline CDR1 reads SGHTA; CDR2 reads FQGNSA. The CDR3 DNA reads TGTGCCAGCAGGGCGGGGACAGGGACCTACGAGCAGTACTTC. This gives the protein CASRAGTGTYEQYF.

This chain joins TRBV5-1 and TRBJ1-2; 8 bases align to TRBD1. Germline values: CDR1 SGHRS, CDR2 YFSETQ. The CDR3 runs 16 residues. V was clipped by 4 bases and J by 4 bases; unmatched bases: 12. The CDR3 DNA reads as TGCGCCAGCAGCCTTCACGATCAGGGGGCAAGCTATGGCTACACCTTC. It specifies CASSLHDQGASYGYTF. Drawing the rest from reference TRBV5-1 and TRBJ1-2, the complete variable domain is KAGVTQTPRYLIKTRGQQVTLSCSPISGHRSVSWYQQTPGQGLQFLFEYFSETQRNKGNFPGRFSGRQFSNSRSEMNVSTLELGDSALYLCASSLHDQGASYGYTFGSGTRLTVV.

The rearrangement links TRBV5-6 to TRBJ1-1; the D gene is possibly TRBD1 (5 bases). Between the trimmed V and J ends, which lost 1 base and 4 bases, there was a span of 14 bases. The CDR3 length is 15 residues. Germline V gene lookup returns CDR1 SGHDT and CDR2 YYEEEE. CDR3 bases: TGTGCCAGCAGCTTGTGGGGCAGCCGCCCCACTGAAGCTTTCTTT. Protein product: CASSLWGSRPTEAFF.

The V call is TRBV7-9, the J call TRBJ1-1; tentatively, D is TRBD1 (5 bases). This CDR3 comprises 14 residues. CDR1 is SEHNR and CDR2 is FQNEAQ in the germline V gene (reference sequence). Trimming took off 5 bases at V and 0 bases at J, with 10 bases between the two ends. The CDR3: CASSHGGMNTEAFF. The CDR3 nucleotides are TGTGCCAGCAGCCACGGGGGTATGAACACTGAAGCTTTCTTT.

In this sample, this clone turned up a few times. The chain uses TRBV30 and TRBJ2-5; maybe TRBD2 (6 bases). Germline CDR1 is GTSNPN and CDR2 is SVGIG (reference sequence). There are 14 residues in the CDR3. Trimming removed 2 bases from V and 4 bases from J, with 14 bases in between. The CDR3 DNA reads TGTGCCTGGAGTCTGAGGCGGGGTCCAGAGACCCAGTACTTC. Translation gives CAWSLRRGPETQYF.

The rearrangement uses TRBV6-9 and TRBJ1-5, with 7 bases lining up with TRBD1. The CDR3 length is 15 residues. V lost 4 bases to trimming and J lost 7 bases; unmatched junction nucleotides: 10. Germline-derived CDR1 and CDR2 are MNHGY and SVAAGI. This chain's CDR3 is CASSSVTGNGQPQHF. CDR3 DNA: TGTGCCAGCAGTTCAGTGACAGGGAATGGCCAGCCCCAGCATTTT.

This chain joins TRBV5-6 and TRBJ2-1, with TRBD2 matching over 12 bases. The V segment lost 0 bases and the J segment 2 bases; nucleotides outside the gene matches: 3. In germline, CDR1 is SGHDT, CDR2 YYEEEE. This CDR3 region has 17 residues. CDR3 sequence reads: CASSLASGGEAYNEQFF. The CDR3 DNA sequence: TGTGCCAGCAGCTTGGCTAGCGGGGGGGAGGCCTACAATGAGCAGTTCTTC.

The chain employs TRBV7-9 and TRBJ2-5; D is unresolved. Per germline, CDR1 SEHNR and CDR2 FQNEAQ (reference sequence). The CDR3 is 15 amino acids. Trimming shortened V by 5 bases and J by 3 bases, and 16 bases separated the two germline ends. The CDR3: CASSPFKSPEETQYF. The CDR3 region has the DNA TGTGCCAGCAGCCCTTTTAAAAGCCCCGAAGAGACCCAGTACTTC.

The chain employs TRBV6-5 and TRBJ2-5; TRBD2 aligns across 8 bases. Germline-derived CDR1 and CDR2 are MNHEY and SVGAGI. The CDR3 has 15 residues. The V segment lost 5 bases and the J segment 7 bases; nucleotides outside the gene matches: 12. The CDR3 spells CASSTARGGGGTQYF. DNA of the CDR3: TGTGCCAGCAGTACCGCTCGGGGGGGAGGGGGGACCCAGTACTTC.

The chain joins TRBV4-3 to TRBJ1-4; D call uncertain. The V end was cut by 3 bases, the J end by 5 bases, with 10 bases between. CDR3 length: 14 residues. The germline V gene encodes CDR1 LGHNA and CDR2 YSLEER. This CDR3 reads CASSHASRNEKLFF. CDR3 bases: TGCGCCAGCAGCCATGCAAGTAGAAATGAAAAACTGTTTTTT.

The chain carries TRBV10-2 and TRBJ1-5; D gene uncertain. Germline CDR1 reads WSHSY; CDR2 reads SAAADI. The CDR3 extends over 14 amino acids. Trimming removed 2 bases at V and 3 bases at J, with 8 bases between. This chain's CDR3 is CASSEGAINQPQHF. The CDR3 DNA sequence: TGCGCCAGCAGTGAGGGAGCGATCAATCAGCCCCAGCATTTT.

The chain employs TRBV5-6 and TRBJ1-5; TRBD1 is a possible D gene (6 bases). Trimming removed 5 bases from V and 6 bases from J, with 21 bases in between. CDR1 SGHDT and CDR2 YYEEEE come from the germline V gene. This CDR3 is 16 amino acids long. This chain's CDR3 is CASRPPGHRLGQPQHF. For the CDR3, the DNA is TGTGCCAGCAGGCCCCCGGGACATCGCCTCGGTCAGCCCCAGCATTTT. The whole variable domain, remainder taken from reference TRBV5-6 and TRBJ1-5, is DAGVTQSPTHLIKTRGQQVTLRCSPKSGHDTVSWYQQALGQGPQFIFQYYEEEERQRGNFPDRFSGHQFPNYSSELNVNALLLGDSALYLCASRPPGHRLGQPQHFGDGTRLSIL.

The chain is built from TRBV6-5 and TRBJ1-1; D possibly corresponds to TRBD1 (6 bases). The CDR3 has 14 residues. V gave up 7 bases and J gave up 1 base, with 13 bases separating them. Germline CDR1 and CDR2: MNHEY and SVGAGI. The DNA for the CDR3 is TGTGCCAGCACTACCGACAGGACGAACACTGAAGCTTTCTTT. Translating gives CASTTDRTNTEAFF.

The chain joins TRBV4-3 to TRBJ1-4; 7 bases agree with TRBD1. V was clipped by 0 bases and J by 2 bases; unmatched bases: 6. This CDR3 contains 17 residues. Germline CDR1 and CDR2: LGHNA and YSLEER. In nucleotides, the CDR3 is TGCGCCAGCAGCCAAGATACCAGGGGGTCGACTAATGAAAAACTGTTTTTT. Protein product: CASSQDTRGSTNEKLFF.

The chain has TRBV9 and TRBJ1-2; D unresolved. The CDR3 covers 15 residues. Germline-derived CDR1 and CDR2 are SGDLS and YYNGEE. Trimming took 0 bases from V and 8 from J, leaving 17 bases between them. The CDR3 DNA sequence: TGTGCCAGCAGCGTAGCTACGGGGAGTGCTGGCGGCTACACCTTC. Its translation is CASSVATGSAGGYTF.

The gene calls are TRBV4-2 and TRBJ1-2; 9 nucleotides agree with TRBD1. The CDR3 runs 15 residues. CDR1 is LGHNA, CDR2 YNFKEQ, per germline. The V segment lost 1 base and the J segment 8 bases; nucleotides outside the gene matches: 8. CDR3 DNA sequence: TGTGCCAGCAGCCAAGCCCCGGACAGGGGCCACGGCTACACCTTC. It codes for CASSQAPDRGHGYTF.

The chain joins TRBV4-3 to TRBJ1-5; D gene uncertain. Trimming removed 0 bases from V and 4 bases from J, with 10 bases in between. Per the germline V gene, CDR1 is LGHNA and CDR2 is YSLEER. The CDR3 is 15 amino acids. The CDR3 DNA is TGCGCCAGCAGCCAAGATATTAGAGTAAATCAGCCCCAGCATTTT. The encoded protein is CASSQDIRVNQPQHF.

V and J are TRBV11-2 and TRBJ2-7, with D maybe TRBD2 (7 bases). The germline V gene encodes CDR1 SGHAT and CDR2 FQNNGV. The germline V and J ends were trimmed by 5 bases and 3 bases, with 11 bases remaining between them. The length of the CDR3 is 13 residues. The CDR3 sequence: CASSPGGLYEQYF. In nucleotides, the CDR3 is TGTGCCAGCAGCCCCGGGGGGCTCTACGAGCAGTACTTC.

The V and J genes are TRBV15 and TRBJ1-3, with TRBD1 matching 8 bases. Germline CDR1 reads LNHNV; CDR2 reads YYDKDF (reference sequence). V was clipped by 0 bases and J by 6 bases; unmatched bases: 7. CDR3 length equals 16 residues. CDR3 region: CATSRDPGGVENTIYF. The CDR3 region has the DNA TGTGCCACCAGCAGAGACCCAGGGGGCGTTGAAAACACCATATATTTT.

This clone was seen only once. The chain is built from TRBV5-1 and TRBJ1-1; D gene uncertain. Germline assignment: CDR1 SGHRS and CDR2 YFSETQ. Trimming shortened V by 2 bases and J by 3 bases, and 11 bases separated the two germline ends. CDR3 size: 14 residues. Written as DNA, the CDR3 is TGCGCCAGCAGCTTCACAGCTGGCCACACTGAAGCTTTCTTT. Encoded protein: CASSFTAGHTEAFF.

The chain links TRBV19 to TRBJ1-2; 7 bases are a match to TRBD1. The junction had 6 bases not matched to a gene; V was cut back by 4 bases and J by 4 bases. CDR1 is LNHDA and CDR2 is SQIVND in the germline V gene (reference sequence). The CDR3 has 14 amino acids. In DNA form, the CDR3 reads TGTGCCAGTAGTAGCCGGGACAGAGGCTATGGCTACACCTTC. Translated, it gives CASSSRDRGYGYTF.

This chain joins TRBV27 and TRBJ2-7; 12 bases are shared with TRBD2. CDR3 length: 16 residues. The germline CDR1 and CDR2 sequences are MNHEY and SMNVEV (reference sequence). V shed 6 bases and J 3 bases; nucleotides not matched to a gene: 9. CDR3 coding DNA: TGTGCCAGCAGCACTAGCGGGGGGAGGGGGAACTACGAGCAGTACTTC. This encodes CASSTSGGRGNYEQYF.

The chain links TRBV27 to TRBJ1-2; D not certain. Germline V gene data show CDR1 as MNHEY and CDR2 as SMNVEV (reference sequence). The CDR3 is 15 residues long. V was shortened by 7 bases and J by 4 bases, with 19 bases between the two germline ends. DNA of the CDR3: TGTGCCAGCACCCCTCGGGAGGGTCTTGTCTATGGCTACACCTTC. This gives the protein CASTPREGLVYGYTF.

The chain links TRBV19 to TRBJ2-7; 11 bases agree with TRBD2. The germline CDR1 and CDR2 sequences are LNHDA and SQIVND (reference sequence). The V and J ends lost 4 bases and 1 base, in that order; junction bases with no gene match: 9. This CDR3 comprises 17 residues. The CDR3 is CASSKSSGGTSSYEQYF. The CDR3 DNA sequence: TGTGCCAGTAGTAAATCTAGCGGGGGGACCTCTTCCTACGAGCAGTACTTC.

The chain's CDR3 is CASSPRQGKETQYF. The DNA of the CDR3 is TGTGCCAGCAGCCCCCGACAGGGTAAAGAGACCCAGTACTTC. This rearrangement joins TRBV9 to TRBJ2-5; 7 positions match TRBD1. V lost 4 bases, J lost 3 bases, and 6 bases stayed unmatched. This CDR3 region has 14 residues. CDR1 is SGDLS, CDR2 YYNGEE, per germline.

This clone was counted a single time. J is TRBJ1-4 and V is TRBV11-3, with 8 bases aligning to TRBD1. This CDR3 spans 15 amino acids. Trimming cost V 1 base and J 6 bases; bases outside gene matches: 4. Germline-derived CDR1 and CDR2 are SGHNT and YENEEA. DNA of the CDR3: TGTGCCAGCAGCTTAGGACAGGGGAATTATGAAAAACTGTTTTTT. This sequence encodes CASSLGQGNYEKLFF. Drawing the rest from reference TRBV11-3 and TRBJ1-4, the complete variable domain is EAGVVQSPRYKIIEKKQPVAFWCNPISGHNTLYWYLQNLGQGPELLIRYENEEAVDDSQLPKDRFSAERLKGVDSTLKIQPAELGDSAVYLCASSLGQGNYEKLFFGSGTQLSVL.